The entry that follows covers one TCR beta chain sequence. Per the original data handling: Estimated nucleated cell counts came from reference gene primer amplification. The data were produced by immunoSEQ multiplex PCR, yet TCRdb's version contains in-frame clones alone and is incomplete. V, J and clone size are those of that table, while D and trimming were read from the DNA. This table has 84,000 or so clones, just under 80% appearing once. Germline V gene sequence: CDR1 WSHSY, CDR2 SAAADI. Trimming removed 4 bases from V and 2 bases from J; junction bases left unmatched: 1. The CDR3 spans 14 residues. The sample belongs to a study of blood T cell repertoires in COVID-19. Overall study: The origin of the acute and convalescent COVID-19 samples was the United States, Italy and Spain.

Seattle patients were enrolled while actively infected and followed longitudinally. What was sequenced was peripheral blood. This TCR derives from a man in his sixties with COVID-19, enrolled during active disease. The chain uses TRBV10-2 and TRBJ1-2; 10 nucleotides line up with TRBD1. CDR3 coding DNA: TGCGCCAGCAGTGTGGGACAGGGGAACTATGGCTACACCTTC. This encodes CASSVGQGNYGYTF.